A selection of T cell receptor beta chains follows, all from one sample in a study of T cells after yellow fever vaccination. One entry per CDR3 protein results from TCRdb running MiXCR on the 5' RACE reads. The sample consists of 300,000 to 400,000 distinct CDR3 sequences, 9.5% to 15% of them appearing once. This specimen consisted of CD4+ T cells sorted from PBMCs, obtained 15 days after the yellow fever booster vaccination. The receptors were sampled from a man aged 18 to 29 who received the YFV17D yellow fever vaccine. Each CDR3 is given with its conserved first and last residue. The D gene is left open where the match is weak. Size values are once, few and many counts, or a class for expanded clones, and some rows have none.

v_call	clone_size	j_call	d_call	cdr3_nt	cdr3_aa
TRBV6-2/TRBV6-3	-	TRBJ2-5	-	TGTGCCAGCAGACGACAGGTCGGAGAGACCCAGTACTTC	CASRRQVGETQYF
TRBV20-1	few	TRBJ1-4	-	TGCAGTGCTCCGGGGACGTCTGAAAAACTGTTTTTT	CSAPGTSEKLFF
TRBV29-1	once	TRBJ1-2	TRBD1	TGCAGCGCCCGGGACAGGGATTTGCATGGCTACACCTTC	CSARDRDLHGYTF
TRBV7-2	few	TRBJ2-3	TRBD2	TGTGCCAGCAGCTCTACGGGAGGCTGGGGGGGTGGCACAGATACGCAGTATTTT	CASSSTGGWGGGTDTQYF
TRBV5-1	many	TRBJ2-2	-	TGCGCCAGCAGCTCTTCAGGGGACCGGGAGCTGTTTTTT	CASSSSGDRELFF
TRBV7-9	-	TRBJ1-1	-	TGTGCCAGCAGCTTAGGAGGGGAAGGGGCTGAAGCTTTCTTT	CASSLGGEGAEAFF
TRBV7-2	-	TRBJ1-2	-	TGTGCCAGCAGCTTAGTGGCAGGGGATCTCTATGGCTACACCTTC	CASSLVAGDLYGYTF
TRBV18	few	TRBJ1-1	TRBD1	TGTGCCAGCTCACCCCGGGACAGTCACACTGAAGCTTTCTTT	CASSPRDSHTEAFF
TRBV10-1	-	TRBJ2-5	-	TGCGCCAGCAGTGAGTCCTTTAGCGGGACCCAGTACTTC	CASSESFSGTQYF
TRBV27	many	TRBJ2-2	-	TGTGCCAGCAGTTTAAGACCAAACACCGGGGAGCTGTTTTTT	CASSLRPNTGELFF
TRBV14	few	TRBJ2-1	TRBD2	TGTGCCAGCAGCCTAAACACCCTAGCGGGGGGGAACAATGAGCAGTTCTTC	CASSLNTLAGGNNEQFF
TRBV12-3/TRBV12-4	many	TRBJ2-3	-	TGTGCCAGCAGCCTGGGCGGGTCGGATACGCAGTATTTT	CASSLGGSDTQYF
TRBV25-1	-	TRBJ2-7	-	TGTGCCAGCAGTGAATGGGATGGACGGGGATCCTACGAGCAGTACTTC	CASSEWDGRGSYEQYF
TRBV7-2	-	TRBJ2-3	TRBD2	TGTGCCAGCAGCTTAGGACCTAGCGGGGGAATAGATACGCAGTATTTT	CASSLGPSGGIDTQYF
TRBV29-1	many	TRBJ2-3	-	TGCAGCGCTCGTCCCCCAGGGGGGCAAGATACGCAGTATTTT	CSARPPGGQDTQYF
TRBV5-1	-	TRBJ1-5	-	TGCGCCAGCAGCTCCGGGACCGAGCAATCTGCCCAGCATTTT	CASSSGTEQSAQHF
TRBV20-1	few	TRBJ2-3	-	TGCAGTGCTGGAAGAGCAGATACGCAGTATTTT	CSAGRADTQYF
TRBV9	few	TRBJ2-7	-	TGTGCCAGCAGCGTGGATCTGGCAGGGACCTTAAGCGAGCAGTACTTC	CASSVDLAGTLSEQYF
TRBV12-3/TRBV12-4	-	TRBJ2-7	-	TGTGCCAGCAGTTCGTCCCGGAGCTCCTACGAGCAGTACTTC	CASSSSRSSYEQYF
TRBV18	-	TRBJ1-5	-	TGTGCCAGCTCACCTATTGGGTCAGGGCTCCAGCATTTT	CASSPIGSGLQHF
TRBV7-3	-	TRBJ2-1	-	TGTGCCAGCAGCGGTAGCGACCGGAGCTCCTACAATGAGCAGTTCTTC	CASSGSDRSSYNEQFF
TRBV11-2	-	TRBJ2-1	-	TGTGCCAGCAGGCACCTTTCAGTCTACAATGAGCAGTTCTTC	CASRHLSVYNEQFF
TRBV11-2	-	TRBJ2-1	-	TGTGCCAGCAGCAAAACGGACAAATACAATGAGCAGTTCTTC	CASSKTDKYNEQFF
TRBV5-1	few	TRBJ2-5	-	TGCGCCAGCAATGGACAGATCCAAGAGACCCAGTACTTC	CASNGQIQETQYF
TRBV9	-	TRBJ2-3	-	TGTGCCAGCAGCGTTGCGACAACCACAGATACGCAGTATTTT	CASSVATTTDTQYF
TRBV20-1	-	TRBJ2-1	-	TGCAGTGCTAGAGAGTCTTGGGGGGAGCAGTTCTTC	CSARESWGEQFF
TRBV10-3	-	TRBJ2-5	-	TGTGCCATCAGTGAGCGGGGAGAGACTTACCAAGAGACCCAGTACTTC	CAISERGETYQETQYF
TRBV4-2	few	TRBJ1-2	-	TGTGCCAGCAGCCCCCAAGGGGCAAATGGCTACACCTTC	CASSPQGANGYTF
TRBV5-1	few	TRBJ2-5	TRBD1	TGCGCCAGCAGCTTGAGCGGGACAGGGGGGGAGAACCAAGAGACCCAGTACTTC	CASSLSGTGGENQETQYF